This T cell receptor beta chain was recorded in a study of cytomegalovirus exposure and HLA in healthy donors (dated by TCRdb to 2016 to 2017). The study in broad terms: According to an earlier analysis of 550 to 750 of the donors, roughly 180 million T cells yielded roughly 100 million unique TCR beta sequences and about 280 Gb of sequence data. To predict cytomegalovirus infection status, the study brought together high-throughput TCR immunosequencing, statistical association of individual TCRs with disease status, and machine learning. Class I and class II HLA loci were covered by the typing at four-digit resolution. In a later analysis, previously published TCR beta repertoires from several hundred donors were re-analyzed and high-resolution HLA genotyping was added so that TCR occurrence patterns could be studied. To decide whether each TCR beta V gene segment behaved as functional or pseudogenic, an earlier analysis of some 600 of the donors relied on high-throughput TCR beta sequencing. Using immunosequencing, the study profiled T cell repertoires from 550 to 750 subjects and related those repertoires to cytomegalovirus serostatus. Typing coverage differed by locus: A, B, C, DRB1 and DQB1 were typed in roughly 620-630 donors, DQA1 in approximately 520, DPA1 in over 600, and DPB1 in 400 to 490. The later analysis used no new phenotypic data to find candidate immune exposures, relying instead on TCR beta sequences and their occurrence across donors. Alongside the repertoire data, information on donor age, sex, ethnicity and CMV serostatus was compiled. The study aimed to test whether signatures of past pathogen exposure could be identified by cataloging public T cell receptors. Of the roughly 400 genotyped donors, more than 75% were placed in the genetic ancestry cluster associated with self-reported Caucasian donors. Several DR-DQ haplotypes were handled as single units for association and clustering because linkage in the cohort was strong. A later genetic analysis used genome-wide SNP genotypes for about 55% of the 666 donors, treating that subset as a discovery cohort. An early release covering about 600 HLA-typed donors comprised about 290 gigabases of sequencing data and tens of millions of unique TCR sequences. Among 350 to 400 genotyped donors of the cohort, an average of 235,054 unique TCR beta nucleotide sequences were sequenced per donor, roughly 20% of them non-productive. All discovery cohort repertoires had been generated on a single sequencing platform. Along with the roughly 670-subject first cohort, a separate validation cohort of over a hundred different subjects was used.

The protocol used for the library was the immunoSEQ multiplex PCR assay. A mixture of 60 forward primers for TCR Vbeta segments and 13 reverse primers for TCR Jbeta segments was used in the multiplex PCR. The CDR3 region of rearranged TCR beta genes was amplified from genomic DNA with a multiplex PCR assay. Amplified TCR beta libraries were sequenced as 87-base-pair reads on the Illumina HiSeq System. In the source study's methods: A later analysis tallied tens of millions of unique TCR beta chains across the approximately 670 repertoires, and approximately 11 million of those chains were shared by two or more donors. Raw reads were error-corrected and collapsed into unique sequences with a nearest-neighbor algorithm that merged closely related sequences to remove PCR and sequencing errors. CDR3 sequences were aligned to IMGT reference sequences to assign V, D and J gene segments. For a sequence to be retained, a match of at least six nucleotides was required to both a V gene segment and a J gene segment. A rearrangement was called productive if the CDR3 had no stop codons and remained in frame with V and J, and every other rearrangement was called non-productive. Following IMGT convention, CDR3 was defined as the stretch from the second conserved V-encoded cysteine up to the conserved J-encoded phenylalanine. Sequences without an unambiguous match to a single V gene segment were excluded from the earlier analysis of approximately 560 of the donors. An earlier analysis of over 450 of the donors classified V segments as functional when productive rearrangements were above 56.7% and as segregating when the standard deviation between donors was above 5%. A statistical classification framework was developed to diagnose cytomegalovirus status using the catalog of TCR beta chain sequences. In a later analysis, TCR nucleotide sequences were compared against IMGT/GENE-DB human TR gene sequences so that V and J genes could be assigned. In a later analysis, CDR3 sequences and most-parsimonious VDJ recombination scenarios were assigned using the TCRdist pipeline. A later analysis defined each TCR beta chain by its CDR3 amino acid sequence plus V-gene family, and excluded reads lacking a unique V-gene family. To address suspected cross-contamination and a sequencing artifact, a later analysis removed some 620 highly shared, low-generation-probability nucleotide sequences. In a later analysis, a clonal expansion index was calculated for each public chain from normalized within-repertoire ranks of inferred template counts. In a later analysis, generation probabilities were computed using a VDJ recombination model fitted to out-of-frame rearrangements, and the results were checked against IGoR. In a later analysis, TCR-TCR, TCR-HLA and TCR-CMV co-occurrence was scored with hypergeometric tests, and a repertoire-size bias correction was applied to TCR pairs. To estimate false discovery rates, a later analysis permuted the HLA or CMV assignments 20 times. In a later analysis, co-occurring TCRs were grouped using DBSCAN, and TCRdist sequence similarity was added for clustering within HLA-allele-positive subsets. For co-occurrence clustering, repertoires with fewer than 30,000 or more than 120,000 public chains were excluded, along with four to six repertoires with anomalous nucleotide sharing. Imported from immuneACCESS, the table was reduced by TCRdb to in-frame sequences with V and J called. These copies leave out some clones; in studies compared against another copy, an unresolved V gene accounts for under half, and the cause of the remainder is not known. Clone size and the V and J calls come from that table; the DNA yielded D and trimming. The sample table records under 130,000 clones; approximately 69% of these occur just once. The ten largest clones add up to 3.2% of the sample.

About this clone itself: This clone's antigen is unknown. Per-base quality was not reported, and no clone a single base away is much larger than it.

Results and caveats for the whole study, not just this receptor: Broadly in line with IMGT annotations, most TCR beta V segments showed up in productive rearrangements about 87% or about 30% of the time in an earlier analysis of approximately 640 of the donors. Because some donors lacked HLA typing at each locus, the association tests relied only on the typed subset. According to the authors, the approach could potentially be generalized to other disease states and immunological phenotypes. A cluster of highly shared sequence variants was judged likely to represent a technical artifact of the sequencing pipeline. While some public TCRs were present in many individuals, most TCR sequences turned up only very rarely across donors. Some IMGT-functional V segments, including TRBV6-2 and TRBV6-3, could not be told apart with the 87-base-pair reads, so those segments were excluded. Correlated functional status among segregating V segments might reflect linkage disequilibrium, but an unknown experimental factor could not be ruled out. Sequencing depth was assumed to be roughly uniform across donors in the presence/absence analyses, though that assumption may not hold. A few of the identified cytomegalovirus-associated TCR beta chains were confirmed in vitro to be specific for cytomegalovirus antigens. When HLA alleles, especially DR and DQ, strongly co-occurred, TCR associations were difficult to assign to individual alleles. A later analysis found that most CMV-associated TCR beta chains appeared HLA-restricted, with HLA associations seemingly driven largely by CMV exposure. A further reported finding was that TCR beta sequences accurately predicted the HLA-A and HLA-B alleles for most subjects in the first cohort. A later genetic analysis associated a missense DCLRE1C variant with V-gene and J-gene trimming of TCR beta chains, and an independent cohort replicated the association. A total of 150 to 200 TCR beta chains were listed by the study as associated with cytomegalovirus. Cytomegalovirus status was reported to be diagnosed by the classifier with high specificity and sensitivity in both the original and validation cohorts. For the cohort, immune exposure information was limited to CMV serostatus. A later analysis found that TCR association rates varied across HLA loci, with DRB1 alleles showing the most associated TCRs and HLA-C alleles the fewest. The cohort was sequenced for TCR beta chains only, and without alpha or paired-chain data the features that could be detected were limited. A later analysis reported that several top co-occurrence clusters appeared linked to parvovirus B19, influenza, CMV and Epstein-Barr virus. Specific HLA alleles were associated with some 15,000 TCR beta sequences at a false discovery rate of 0.05 in a later analysis. Over 15 rarely observed V segments, including chromosome 9 orphons, were excluded from the earlier analysis of approximately 600 of the donors because counts were too low. Compared with the roughly 670-donor mean, donors in an Asian-associated ancestry cluster had fewer N-insertions in productive TCRs, according to a later genetic analysis. In a later analysis, HLA-associated TCR beta chains were found to be more clonally expanded and to have lower generation probabilities than equally common non-associated chains.

V trim: 3 bases; J trim: 0 bases; unmatched bases: 7. Sequences LNHDA (CDR1) and SQIVND (CDR2) are obtained from the germline V gene (reference sequence). The CDR3 numbers 16 residues from cysteine through phenylalanine. The CDR3 DNA has 48 bases and is translated from base 1. The cohort was made up of roughly 670 healthy bone marrow donors. Cohort members were all nominally healthy when sampled, although unrecorded immune exposures were likely present. The donor tested CMV seronegative and was one of the 352 seronegative cohort members. Every donor gave a peripheral blood sample, and the peripheral blood mononuclear cells from that sample were used for TCR beta sequencing. Genomic DNA was extracted from the blood cell samples with the Qiagen DNeasy Blood Extraction Kit.

This chain joins TRBV19 to TRBJ2-7, with 8 central nucleotides matching TRBD2. This clonotype was obtained from a man aged 25 to 45 in good health and CMV-seronegative. The sequencing input was PBMCs. The bases are TGTGCCAGTAGTATCAGGACTAGCAGGAGCTCCTACGAGCAGTACTTC. Its product reads: CASSIRTSRSSYEQYF. When the CDR3 is completed using the reference TRBV19 and TRBJ2-7 genes on either side, the full variable domain is DGGITQSPKYLFRKEGQNVTLSCEQNLNHDAMYWYRQDPGQGLRLIYYSQIVNDFQKGDIAEGYSVSREKKESFPLTVTSAQKNPTAFYLCASSIRTSRSSYEQYFGPGTRLTVT.